This is a list of T cell receptor beta chains from one sample in a study of T cell responses to AZD1222 COVID-19 vaccine. Libraries were prepared by immunoSEQ multiplex PCR; TCRdb keeps only in-frame clonotypes and omits some of them. The sample gives tens of thousands of clones, approximately 90% of which show up once; approximately 5.5% is in the top ten. Sequencing used peripheral blood, obtained on day 0 of AZD1222 vaccination. The source of these receptors is an adult in good health. CDR3s include the opening cysteine and the closing phenylalanine or tryptophan. D genes are given only for firm matches. The listing skips clone size in some rows; elsewhere it reads once, few, many or a size class.

CDR3 | DNA | J | V | size | D
CASSEDWNTEAFF | TGTGCCAGCAGTGAAGATTGGAACACTGAAGCTTTCTTT | TRBJ1-1 | TRBV2 | NA | NA
CASSPVWEGPYEQYF | TGTGCCAGCAGCCCTGTCTGGGAGGGTCCCTACGAGCAGTACTTC | TRBJ2-7 | TRBV9 | NA | TRBD2
CASSLSPGSSEKLFF | TGTGCCAGCAGCTTGTCCCCAGGGAGTAGTGAAAAACTGTTTTTT | TRBJ1-4 | TRBV5-5 | NA | NA
CASSYSGTGSYEQYF | TGTGCCAGCAGTTACTCGGGGACAGGTTCCTACGAGCAGTACTTC | TRBJ2-7 | TRBV6-5 | NA | TRBD1
CASSYSAGGPPNEQFF | TGTGCCAGCAGTTACTCCGCGGGAGGTCCTCCCAATGAGCAGTTCTTC | TRBJ2-1 | TRBV6-6 | once | TRBD2
CGSRKPGVADTQYF | TGTGGCAGCAGGAAGCCGGGGGTAGCAGATACGCAGTATTTT | TRBJ2-3 | TRBV7-2 | NA | NA
CASSYGQGSFEQYF | TGTGCCAGCAGCTATGGACAGGGGTCCTTCGAGCAGTACTTC | TRBJ2-7 | TRBV7-9 | NA | TRBD1
CASSQTRERETQYF | TGCGCCAGCAGCCAAACTCGGGAGCGAGAGACCCAGTACTTC | TRBJ2-5 | TRBV4-1 | NA | NA
CASSIGTGTRPYNEQFF | TGTGCCAGTAGTATCGGGACCGGGACCCGACCGTACAATGAGCAGTTCTTC | TRBJ2-1 | TRBV19 | NA | NA
CASSLRRGYVYNEQFF | TGTGCCAGCAGCTTACGTCGGGGATACGTCTACAATGAGCAGTTCTTC | TRBJ2-1 | TRBV5-6 | NA | NA
CASRSPGQGTEAFF | TGTGCCAGCAGGTCTCCGGGACAGGGCACTGAAGCTTTCTTT | TRBJ1-1 | TRBV28 | NA | TRBD1
CASSYPRGNYGYTF | TGTGCCAGCAGTTACCCTCGGGGGAACTATGGCTACACCTTC | TRBJ1-2 | TRBV28 | NA | NA
CASSQGDKGGEQYF | TGTGCCAGCAGCCAAGGGGACAAGGGAGGGGAGCAGTACTTC | TRBJ2-7 | TRBV4-2 | NA | NA
CASSLGLAGEQQTQYF | TGTGCCAGCAGCCTGGGACTAGCGGGAGAACAACAGACCCAGTACTTC | TRBJ2-5 | TRBV5-4 | NA | TRBD2
CASSPGAPLDNEQFF | TGTGCCAGCAGCCCAGGGGCTCCCCTGGACAATGAGCAGTTCTTC | TRBJ2-1 | TRBV9 | NA | NA
CASSSKGRQGTDTQYF | TGTGCCAGCAGCTCAAAGGGCAGGCAGGGCACAGATACGCAGTATTTT | TRBJ2-3 | TRBV3-1/TRBV3-2 | NA | NA
CASSVSPTGLGGYTF | TGTGCCAGCAGTGTATCCCCGACAGGGCTCGGGGGCTACACCTTC | TRBJ1-2 | TRBV2 | NA | TRBD1
CASSSRMGVEKLFF | TGTGCCAGCAGCTCCCGGATGGGGGTAGAAAAACTGTTTTTT | TRBJ1-4 | TRBV4-2 | NA | NA
CASSLVASANTGELFF | TGTGCCAGCAGCTTAGTAGCGAGCGCGAACACCGGGGAGCTGTTTTTT | TRBJ2-2 | TRBV7-2 | NA | NA
CASSPGDRGFYGYTF | TGTGCCAGCTCACCCGGGGACAGGGGTTTCTATGGCTACACCTTC | TRBJ1-2 | TRBV18 | NA | TRBD1
CASSQLAGASNEQFF | TGTGCCAGCAGCCAGCTAGCGGGAGCCTCCAATGAGCAGTTCTTC | TRBJ2-1 | TRBV4-2 | NA | TRBD2
CASSRDNYEQYF | TGCGCCAGCAGTCGGGACAACTACGAGCAGTACTTC | TRBJ2-7 | TRBV10-1 | NA | NA
CASSPRSSTGELFF | TGTGCCAGCAGCCCGAGGTCGAGCACCGGGGAGCTGTTTTTT | TRBJ2-2 | TRBV11-2 | NA | NA
CASSEGGFQETQYF | TGTGCCAGCTCCGAGGGGGGCTTCCAAGAGACCCAGTACTTC | TRBJ2-5 | TRBV28 | NA | NA
CASSPHATSTDTQYF | TGTGCCAGCAGCCCGCATGCGACTAGCACAGATACGCAGTATTTT | TRBJ2-3 | TRBV5-4 | NA | NA
CASSKQGDTEAFF | TGTGCCAGCAGTAAACAGGGGGACACTGAAGCTTTCTTT | TRBJ1-1 | TRBV7-3 | NA | TRBD1
CASSPSSRNEQFF | TGCGCCAGCAGCCCTAGTAGTCGAAATGAGCAGTTCTTC | TRBJ2-1 | TRBV5-1 | NA | NA
CASSPLPQGVATNEKLFF | TGTGCCAGCAGCCCCCTCCCCCAGGGGGTGGCAACTAATGAAAAACTGTTTTTT | TRBJ1-4 | TRBV28 | NA | TRBD1
CASSNNDRDVETQYF | TGTGCCAGCAGCAACAACGACCGGGACGTAGAGACCCAGTACTTC | TRBJ2-5 | TRBV3-1/TRBV3-2 | NA | NA
CASKTAGGDDIQYF | TGTGCCAGCAAAACGGCCGGAGGAGATGACATTCAGTACTTC | TRBJ2-4 | TRBV28 | NA | NA
CASSQDWDNGYTF | TGCGCCAGCAGCCAAGACTGGGACAACGGCTACACCTTC | TRBJ1-2 | TRBV4-1 | NA | NA
CATAGLAGGEETQYF | TGTGCCACCGCGGGACTAGCGGGAGGGGAAGAGACCCAGTACTTC | TRBJ2-5 | TRBV5-8 | NA | TRBD2
CASSEEQGGWETQYF | TGTGCCAGCAGTGAGGAGCAGGGAGGGTGGGAGACCCAGTACTTC | TRBJ2-5 | TRBV6-1 | once | TRBD2
CASSSGLSYEQYF | TGTGCCAGCAGCTCGGGACTTTCATACGAGCAGTACTTC | TRBJ2-7 | TRBV27 | once | NA
CSVGQSNEQFF | TGCAGCGTTGGGCAGAGCAATGAGCAGTTCTTC | TRBJ2-1 | TRBV29-1 | NA | NA
CASSQRLAGGDTQYF | TGTGCCAGCAGTCAGAGACTAGCGGGAGGGGATACGCAGTATTTT | TRBJ2-3 | TRBV6-2/TRBV6-3 | few | TRBD2
CASSSSTGTPLYEQYF | TGTGCCAGCAGCTCGTCGACAGGGACCCCCCTCTACGAGCAGTACTTC | TRBJ2-7 | TRBV7-9 | NA | TRBD1
CASSLGFGASDTQYF | TGCGCCAGCAGCTTGGGGTTTGGGGCGAGTGATACGCAGTATTTT | TRBJ2-3 | TRBV5-1 | NA | NA
CATEATQGSNSPLHF | TGTGCCACAGAGGCAACACAGGGGTCTAATTCACCCCTCCACTTT | TRBJ1-6 | TRBV10-3 | NA | TRBD1
CASSQRLGNTEAFF | TGCGCCAGCAGCCAACGATTAGGGAACACTGAAGCTTTCTTT | TRBJ1-1 | TRBV4-1 | NA | NA
CASSFGAAGDYNEQFF | TGTGCCAGCAGCTTCGGTGCAGCGGGAGATTACAATGAGCAGTTCTTC | TRBJ2-1 | TRBV7-6 | NA | TRBD2
CAWSVNNEQFF | TGTGCCTGGAGTGTCAACAATGAGCAGTTCTTC | TRBJ2-1 | TRBV30 | NA | NA
CAISENPGGTGTFF | TGTGCCATCAGTGAGAACCCTGGAGGGACAGGAACTTTCTTT | TRBJ1-1 | TRBV10-3 | NA | TRBD1
CASSYGLAGGPLSYNEQFF | TGTGCCAGCAGTTACGGTCTAGCGGGAGGGCCTTTGTCCTACAATGAGCAGTTCTTC | TRBJ2-1 | TRBV6-2/TRBV6-3 | NA | TRBD2
CATNPGTGLNSPLHF | TGTGCGACTAACCCCGGGACAGGGCTTAATTCACCCCTCCACTTT | TRBJ1-6 | TRBV19 | NA | TRBD1
CASSPGGGNTIYF | TGTGCTAGCAGTCCAGGGGGTGGAAACACCATATATTTT | TRBJ1-3 | TRBV7-7 | NA | TRBD1